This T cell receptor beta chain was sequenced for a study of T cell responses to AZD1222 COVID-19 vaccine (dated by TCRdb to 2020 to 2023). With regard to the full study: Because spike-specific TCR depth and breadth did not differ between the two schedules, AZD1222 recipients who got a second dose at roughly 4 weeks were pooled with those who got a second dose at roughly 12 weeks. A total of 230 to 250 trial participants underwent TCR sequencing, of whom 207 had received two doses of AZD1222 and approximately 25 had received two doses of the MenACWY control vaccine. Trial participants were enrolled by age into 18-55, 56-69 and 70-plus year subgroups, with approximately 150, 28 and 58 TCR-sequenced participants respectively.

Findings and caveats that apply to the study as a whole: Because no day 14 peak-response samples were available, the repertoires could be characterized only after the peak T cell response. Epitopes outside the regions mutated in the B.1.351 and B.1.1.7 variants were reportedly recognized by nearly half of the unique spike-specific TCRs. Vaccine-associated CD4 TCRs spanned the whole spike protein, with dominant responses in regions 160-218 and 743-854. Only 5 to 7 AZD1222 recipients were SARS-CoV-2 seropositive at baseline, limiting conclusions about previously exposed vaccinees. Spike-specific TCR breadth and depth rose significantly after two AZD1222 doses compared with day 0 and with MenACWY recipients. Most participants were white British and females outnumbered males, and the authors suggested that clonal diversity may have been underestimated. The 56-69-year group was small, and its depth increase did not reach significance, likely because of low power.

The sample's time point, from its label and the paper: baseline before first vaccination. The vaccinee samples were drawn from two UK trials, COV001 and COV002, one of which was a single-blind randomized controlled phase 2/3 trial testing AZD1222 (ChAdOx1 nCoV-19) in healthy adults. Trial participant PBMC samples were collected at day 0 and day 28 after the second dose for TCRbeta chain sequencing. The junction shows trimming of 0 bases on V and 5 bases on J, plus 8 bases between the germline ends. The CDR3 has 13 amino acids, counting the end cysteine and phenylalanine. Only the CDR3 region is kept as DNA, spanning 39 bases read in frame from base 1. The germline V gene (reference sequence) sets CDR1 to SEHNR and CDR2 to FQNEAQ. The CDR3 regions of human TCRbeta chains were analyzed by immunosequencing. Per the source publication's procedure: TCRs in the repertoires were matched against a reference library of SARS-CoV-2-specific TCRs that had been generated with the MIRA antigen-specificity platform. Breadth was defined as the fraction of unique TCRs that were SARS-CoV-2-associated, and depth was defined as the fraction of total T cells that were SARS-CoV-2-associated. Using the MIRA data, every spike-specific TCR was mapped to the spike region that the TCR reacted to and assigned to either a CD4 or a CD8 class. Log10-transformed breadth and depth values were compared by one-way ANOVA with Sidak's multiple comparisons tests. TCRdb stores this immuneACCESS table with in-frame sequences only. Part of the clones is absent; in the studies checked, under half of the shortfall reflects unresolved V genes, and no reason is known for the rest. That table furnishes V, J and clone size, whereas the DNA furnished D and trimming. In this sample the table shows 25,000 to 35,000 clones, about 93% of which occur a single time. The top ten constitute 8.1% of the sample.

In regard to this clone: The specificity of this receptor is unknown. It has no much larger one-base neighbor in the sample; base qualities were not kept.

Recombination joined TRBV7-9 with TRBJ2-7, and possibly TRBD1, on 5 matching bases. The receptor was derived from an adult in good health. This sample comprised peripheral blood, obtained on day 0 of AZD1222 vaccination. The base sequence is TGTGCCAGCAGCTTAGCCGCAGGGAACGAGCAGTACTTC. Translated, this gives CASSLAAGNEQYF.